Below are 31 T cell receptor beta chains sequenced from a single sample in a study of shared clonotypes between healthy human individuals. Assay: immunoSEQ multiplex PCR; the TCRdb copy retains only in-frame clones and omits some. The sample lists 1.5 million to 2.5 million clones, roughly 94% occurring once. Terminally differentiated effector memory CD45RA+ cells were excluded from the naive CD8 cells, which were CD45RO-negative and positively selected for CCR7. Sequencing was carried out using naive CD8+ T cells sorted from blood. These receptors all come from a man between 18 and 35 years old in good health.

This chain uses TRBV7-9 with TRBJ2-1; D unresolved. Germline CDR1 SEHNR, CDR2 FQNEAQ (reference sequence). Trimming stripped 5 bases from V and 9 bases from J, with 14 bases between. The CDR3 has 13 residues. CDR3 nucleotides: TGTGCCAGCAGCCCACCTTTGGCCGGTGAGCAGTTCTTC. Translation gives CASSPPLAGEQFF.

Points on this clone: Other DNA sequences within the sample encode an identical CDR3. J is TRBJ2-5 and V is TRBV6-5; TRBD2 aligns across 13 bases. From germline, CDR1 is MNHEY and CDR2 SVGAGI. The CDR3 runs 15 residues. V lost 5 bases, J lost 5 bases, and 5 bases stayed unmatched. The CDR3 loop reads CASSRTSGSLETQYF. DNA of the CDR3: TGTGCCAGCAGTCGGACTAGCGGGAGTTTGGAGACCCAGTACTTC.

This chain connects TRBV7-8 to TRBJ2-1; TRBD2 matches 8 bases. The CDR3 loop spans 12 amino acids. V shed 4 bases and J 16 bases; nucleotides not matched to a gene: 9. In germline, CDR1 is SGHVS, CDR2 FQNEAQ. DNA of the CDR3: TGTGCCAGCAGCTACGAGTTAGCGGGACAATTCTTC. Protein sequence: CASSYELAGQFF.

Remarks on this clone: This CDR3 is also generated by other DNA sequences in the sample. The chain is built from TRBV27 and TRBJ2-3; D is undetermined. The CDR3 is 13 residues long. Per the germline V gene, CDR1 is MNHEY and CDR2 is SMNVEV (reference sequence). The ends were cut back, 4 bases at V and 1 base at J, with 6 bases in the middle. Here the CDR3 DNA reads TGTGCCAGCAGTTGGGAAGGCACAGATACGCAGTATTTT. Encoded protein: CASSWEGTDTQYF.

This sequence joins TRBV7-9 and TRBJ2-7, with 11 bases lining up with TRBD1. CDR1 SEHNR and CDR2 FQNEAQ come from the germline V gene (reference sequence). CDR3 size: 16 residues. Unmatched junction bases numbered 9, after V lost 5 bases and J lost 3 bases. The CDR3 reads CASSPGVGQGVYEQYF. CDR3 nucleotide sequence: TGTGCCAGCAGCCCTGGGGTGGGACAGGGGGTCTACGAGCAGTACTTC. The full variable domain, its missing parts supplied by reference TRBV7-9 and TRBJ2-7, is DTGVSQNPRHKITKRGQNVTFRCDPISEHNRLYWYRQTLGQGPEFLTYFQNEAQLEKSRLLSDRFSAERPKGSFSTLEIQRTEQGDSAMYLCASSPGVGQGVYEQYFGPGTRLTVT.

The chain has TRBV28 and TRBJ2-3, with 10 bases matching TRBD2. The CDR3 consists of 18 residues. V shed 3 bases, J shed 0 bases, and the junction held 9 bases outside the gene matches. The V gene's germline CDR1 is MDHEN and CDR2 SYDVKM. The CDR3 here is CASSFPPSGGASTDTQYF. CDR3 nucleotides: TGTGCCAGCAGTTTCCCTCCTAGCGGGGGAGCCAGCACAGATACGCAGTATTTT.

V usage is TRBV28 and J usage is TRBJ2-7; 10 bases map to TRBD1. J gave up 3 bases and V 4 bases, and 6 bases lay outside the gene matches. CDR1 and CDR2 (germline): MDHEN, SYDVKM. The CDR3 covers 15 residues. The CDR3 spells CASSSPDRGIYEQYF. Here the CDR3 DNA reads TGTGCCAGCAGTTCCCCGGACAGGGGGATCTACGAGCAGTACTTC.

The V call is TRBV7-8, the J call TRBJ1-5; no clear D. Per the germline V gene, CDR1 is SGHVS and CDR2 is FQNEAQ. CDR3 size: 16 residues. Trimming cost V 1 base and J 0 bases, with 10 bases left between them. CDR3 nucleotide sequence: TGTGCCAGCAGCTTAGGATCCAATCCTAGCAATCAGCCCCAGCATTTT. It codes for CASSLGSNPSNQPQHF.

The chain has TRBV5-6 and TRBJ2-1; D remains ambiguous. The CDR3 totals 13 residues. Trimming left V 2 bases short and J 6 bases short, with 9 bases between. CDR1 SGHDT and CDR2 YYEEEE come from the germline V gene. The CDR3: CASSLYRTNEQFF. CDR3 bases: TGTGCCAGCAGCTTATACAGAACCAATGAGCAGTTCTTC.

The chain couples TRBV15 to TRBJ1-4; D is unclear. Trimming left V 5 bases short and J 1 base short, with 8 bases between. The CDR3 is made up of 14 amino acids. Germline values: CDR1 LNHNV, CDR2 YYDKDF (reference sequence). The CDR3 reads CATSGYGTNEKLFF. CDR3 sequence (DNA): TGTGCCACCAGCGGCTATGGAACTAATGAAAAACTGTTTTTT.

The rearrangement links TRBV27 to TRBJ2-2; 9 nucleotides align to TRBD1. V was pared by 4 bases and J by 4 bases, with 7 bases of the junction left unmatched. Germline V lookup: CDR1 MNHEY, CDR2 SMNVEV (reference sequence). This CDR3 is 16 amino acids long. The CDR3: CASSSKGTGPTGELFF. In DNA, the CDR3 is TGTGCCAGCAGTTCAAAAGGGACAGGGCCCACCGGGGAGCTGTTTTTT.

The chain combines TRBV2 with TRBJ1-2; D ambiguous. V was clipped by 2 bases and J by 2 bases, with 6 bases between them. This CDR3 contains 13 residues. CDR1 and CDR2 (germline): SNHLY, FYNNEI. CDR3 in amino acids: CASSEKSNYGYTF. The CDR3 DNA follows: TGTGCCAGCAGTGAAAAGTCAAACTATGGCTACACCTTC. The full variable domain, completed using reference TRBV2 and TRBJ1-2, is EPEVTQTPSHQVTQMGQEVILRCVPISNHLYFYWYRQILGQKVEFLVSFYNNEISEKSEIFDDQFSVERPDGSNFTLKIRSTKLEDSAMYFCASSEKSNYGYTFGSGTRLTVV.

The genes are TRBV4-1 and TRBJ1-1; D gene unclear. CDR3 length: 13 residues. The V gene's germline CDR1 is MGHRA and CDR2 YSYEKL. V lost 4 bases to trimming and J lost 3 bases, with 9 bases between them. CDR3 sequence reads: CASSLTLDTEAFF. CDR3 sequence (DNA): TGCGCCAGCAGCCTAACTCTTGACACTGAAGCTTTCTTT.

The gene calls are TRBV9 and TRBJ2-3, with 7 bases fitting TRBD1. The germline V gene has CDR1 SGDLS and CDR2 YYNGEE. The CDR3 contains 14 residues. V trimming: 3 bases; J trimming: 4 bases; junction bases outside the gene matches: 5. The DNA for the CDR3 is TGTGCCAGCAGCGCGACAGGGTTTCCAGATACGCAGTATTTT. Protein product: CASSATGFPDTQYF.

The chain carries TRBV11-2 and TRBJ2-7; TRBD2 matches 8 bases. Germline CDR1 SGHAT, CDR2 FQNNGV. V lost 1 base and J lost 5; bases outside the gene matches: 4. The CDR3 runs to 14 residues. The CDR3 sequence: CASSLGGGLHEQYF. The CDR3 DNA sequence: TGTGCCAGCAGCTTAGGCGGGGGGCTCCACGAGCAGTACTTC. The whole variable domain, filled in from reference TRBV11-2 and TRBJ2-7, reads EAGVAQSPRYKIIEKRQSVAFWCNPISGHATLYWYQQILGQGPKLLIQFQNNGVVDDSQLPKDRFSAERLKGVDSTLKIQPAKLEDSAVYLCASSLGGGLHEQYFGPGTRLTVT.

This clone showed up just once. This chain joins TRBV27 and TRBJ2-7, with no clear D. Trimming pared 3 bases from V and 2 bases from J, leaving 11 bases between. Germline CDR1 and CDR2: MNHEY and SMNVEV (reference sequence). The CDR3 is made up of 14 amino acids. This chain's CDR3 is CASSLEGPTYEQYF. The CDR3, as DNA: TGTGCCAGCAGTTTGGAAGGTCCTACCTACGAGCAGTACTTC.

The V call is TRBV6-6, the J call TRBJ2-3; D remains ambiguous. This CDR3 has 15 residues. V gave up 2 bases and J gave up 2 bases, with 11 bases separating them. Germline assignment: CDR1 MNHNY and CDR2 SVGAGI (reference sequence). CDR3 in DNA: TGTGCCAGCAGTTACGAGGCAGGTTACACAGATACGCAGTATTTT. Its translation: CASSYEAGYTDTQYF.

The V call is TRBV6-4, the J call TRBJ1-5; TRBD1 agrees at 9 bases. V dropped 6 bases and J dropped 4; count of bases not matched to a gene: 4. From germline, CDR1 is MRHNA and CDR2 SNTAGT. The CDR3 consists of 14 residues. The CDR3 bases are TGTGCCAGCAGGCGGGACAGGGCGAATCAGCCCCAGCATTTT. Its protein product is CASRRDRANQPQHF.

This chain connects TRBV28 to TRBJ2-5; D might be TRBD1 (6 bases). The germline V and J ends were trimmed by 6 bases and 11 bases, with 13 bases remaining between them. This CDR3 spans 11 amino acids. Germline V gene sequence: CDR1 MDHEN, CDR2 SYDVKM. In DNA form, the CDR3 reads TGTGCCAGCAGCCCCTCGGACAGACAGTACTTC. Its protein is CASSPSDRQYF. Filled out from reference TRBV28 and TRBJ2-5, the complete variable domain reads DVKVTQSSRYLVKRTGEKVFLECVQDMDHENMFWYRQDPGLGLRLIYFSYDVKMKEKGDIPEGYSVSREKKERFSLILESASTNQTSMYLCASSPSDRQYFGPGTRLLVL.

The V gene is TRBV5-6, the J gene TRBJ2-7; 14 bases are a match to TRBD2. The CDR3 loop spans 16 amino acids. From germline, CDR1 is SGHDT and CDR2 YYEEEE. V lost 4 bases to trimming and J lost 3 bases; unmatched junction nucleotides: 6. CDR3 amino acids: CASSEGLAGDHYEQYF. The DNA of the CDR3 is TGTGCCAGCAGCGAGGGACTAGCGGGGGATCACTACGAGCAGTACTTC. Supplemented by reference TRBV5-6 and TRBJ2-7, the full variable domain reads DAGVTQSPTHLIKTRGQQVTLRCSPKSGHDTVSWYQQALGQGPQFIFQYYEEEERQRGNFPDRFSGHQFPNYSSELNVNALLLGDSALYLCASSEGLAGDHYEQYFGPGTRLTVT.

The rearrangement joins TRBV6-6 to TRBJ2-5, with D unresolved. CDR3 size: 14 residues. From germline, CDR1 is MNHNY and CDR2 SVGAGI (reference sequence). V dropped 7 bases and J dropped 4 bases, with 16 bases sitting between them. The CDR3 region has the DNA TGTGCCAGCACACCGGAGCGTCAAGGAGAGACCCAGTACTTC. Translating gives CASTPERQGETQYF.

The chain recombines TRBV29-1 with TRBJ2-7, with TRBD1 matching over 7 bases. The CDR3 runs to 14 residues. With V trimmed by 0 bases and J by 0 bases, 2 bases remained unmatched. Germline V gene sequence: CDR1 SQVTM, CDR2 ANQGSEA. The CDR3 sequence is CSVEEGQNSYEQYF. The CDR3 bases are TGCAGCGTTGAAGAGGGACAGAACTCCTACGAGCAGTACTTC.

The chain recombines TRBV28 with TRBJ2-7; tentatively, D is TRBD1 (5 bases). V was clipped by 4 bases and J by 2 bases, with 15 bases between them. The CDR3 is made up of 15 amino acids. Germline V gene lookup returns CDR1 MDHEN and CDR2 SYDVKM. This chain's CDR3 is CASSSETTDTYEQYF. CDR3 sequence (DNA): TGTGCCAGCAGTTCCGAAACGACAGACACCTACGAGCAGTACTTC.

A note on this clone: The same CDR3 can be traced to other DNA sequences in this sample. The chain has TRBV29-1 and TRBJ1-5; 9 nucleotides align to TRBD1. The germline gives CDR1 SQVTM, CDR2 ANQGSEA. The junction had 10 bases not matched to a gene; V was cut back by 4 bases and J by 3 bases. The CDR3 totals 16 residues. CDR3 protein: CSVAWGTGKDNQPQHF. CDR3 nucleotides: TGCAGCGTTGCATGGGGGACAGGGAAAGACAATCAGCCCCAGCATTTT.

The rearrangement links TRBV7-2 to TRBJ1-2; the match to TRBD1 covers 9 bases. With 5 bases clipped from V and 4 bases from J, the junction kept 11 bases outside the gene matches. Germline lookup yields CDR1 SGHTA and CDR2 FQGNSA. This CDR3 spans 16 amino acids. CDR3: CASSTSTGGPIYGYTF. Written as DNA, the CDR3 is TGTGCCAGCAGCACGAGTACAGGGGGCCCAATCTATGGCTACACCTTC.

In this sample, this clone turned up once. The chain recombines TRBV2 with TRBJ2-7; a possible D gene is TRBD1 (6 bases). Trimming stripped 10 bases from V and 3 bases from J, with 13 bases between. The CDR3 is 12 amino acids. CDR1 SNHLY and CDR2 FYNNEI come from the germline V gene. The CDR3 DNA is TGTGCCATACAGGGTATCGGCTACGAGCAGTACTTC. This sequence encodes CAIQGIGYEQYF.

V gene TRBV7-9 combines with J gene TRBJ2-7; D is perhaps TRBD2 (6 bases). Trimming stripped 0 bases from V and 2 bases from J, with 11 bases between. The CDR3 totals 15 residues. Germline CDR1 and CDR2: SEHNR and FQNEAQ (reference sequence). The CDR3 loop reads CASSLAAGGTYEQYF. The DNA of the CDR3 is TGTGCCAGCAGCTTAGCGGCAGGCGGGACCTACGAGCAGTACTTC.

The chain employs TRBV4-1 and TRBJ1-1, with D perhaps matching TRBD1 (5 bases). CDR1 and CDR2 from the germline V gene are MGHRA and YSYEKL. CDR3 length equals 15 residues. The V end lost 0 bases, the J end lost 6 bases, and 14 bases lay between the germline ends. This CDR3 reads CASSQDPGGGAEAFF. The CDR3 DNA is TGCGCCAGCAGCCAAGATCCGGGGGGTGGGGCTGAAGCTTTCTTT.

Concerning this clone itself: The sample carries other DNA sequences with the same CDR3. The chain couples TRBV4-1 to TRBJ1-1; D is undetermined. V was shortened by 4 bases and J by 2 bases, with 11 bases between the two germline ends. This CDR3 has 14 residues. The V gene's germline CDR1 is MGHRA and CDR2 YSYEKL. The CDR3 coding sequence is TGCGCCAGCAGCCCCCCGGGCCTAAACACTGAAGCTTTCTTT. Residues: CASSPPGLNTEAFF.

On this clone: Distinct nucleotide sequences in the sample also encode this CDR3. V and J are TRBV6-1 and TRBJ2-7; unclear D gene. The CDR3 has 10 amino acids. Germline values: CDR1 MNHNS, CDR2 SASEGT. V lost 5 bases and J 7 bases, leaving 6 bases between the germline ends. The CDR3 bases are TGTGCCAGCAGTTGGGATGAGCAGTACTTC. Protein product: CASSWDEQYF.

The CDR3 DNA follows: TGCAGCGTTGACGGGGACAGCTCCTACGAGCAGTACTTC. This sequence encodes CSVDGDSSYEQYF. The J gene is TRBJ2-7, the V gene TRBV29-1, with 7 bases lining up with TRBD1. The CDR3 runs to 13 residues. Germline V gene lookup returns CDR1 SQVTM and CDR2 ANQGSEA. The V segment lost 3 bases and the J segment 0 bases; nucleotides outside the gene matches: 2.